The next 18 T cell receptor beta chains were all read from a single sample in a study of cytomegalovirus exposure and HLA in healthy donors. PCR involved 60 Vbeta and 13 Jbeta primers. Data came from immunoSEQ multiplex PCR; TCRdb stores just in-frame clones and leaves some out. Here the sample spans about 95,000 clones, about 76% being singletons. Source material: PBMCs. These receptors were taken from a woman aged 40 to 49 in good health and CMV-seronegative.

The CDR3 sequence is CASSPTGGPNSYEQYF. CDR3 nucleotide sequence: TGCGCCAGCAGCCCTACCGGAGGGCCCAACTCCTACGAGCAGTACTTC. The chain carries TRBV4-3 and TRBJ2-7; D might be TRBD2 (6 bases). V was shortened by 4 bases and J by 0 bases, with 16 bases between the two germline ends. CDR1 is LGHNA, CDR2 YSLEER, per germline. This CDR3 region has 16 residues.

The chain links TRBV2 to TRBJ1-2; a weak D match, TRBD1 (5 bases). This CDR3 spans 15 amino acids. Trimming removed 0 bases at V and 8 bases at J, with 16 bases between. Per the germline V gene, CDR1 is SNHLY and CDR2 is FYNNEI. DNA of the CDR3: TGTGCCAGCAGTGAAGCGGAGGGCAGGGCGGGGGGCTACACCTTC. Protein: CASSEAEGRAGGYTF.

This chain uses TRBV5-1 with TRBJ2-7, with 14 nucleotides matching TRBD2. The CDR3 contains 17 residues. V lost 4 bases to trimming and J lost 3 bases; unmatched junction nucleotides: 9. CDR1 SGHRS and CDR2 YFSETQ come from the germline V gene. CDR3 region: CASSRGLAGVWFYEQYF. Here the CDR3 DNA reads TGCGCCAGCAGCCGGGGACTAGCGGGGGTCTGGTTCTACGAGCAGTACTTC.

V is TRBV30 and J is TRBJ1-2; D ambiguous. CDR3 length equals 12 residues. Germline loops: CDR1 GTSNPN, CDR2 SVGIG (reference sequence). V shed 0 bases and J shed 11 bases, with 13 bases lying between them. The CDR3 nucleotides are TGTGCCTGGAGTGTACGCGAGACACGTTACACCTTC. Its protein product is CAWSVRETRYTF.

This clone showed up many times. This chain joins TRBV2 and TRBJ1-6; 9 nucleotides match TRBD1. V lost 5 bases, J lost 8 bases, and 4 bases stayed unmatched. The CDR3 runs to 14 residues. Germline CDR1 and CDR2: SNHLY and FYNNEI. The CDR3 is CASSQTGGDSPLHF. CDR3 nucleotide sequence: TGTGCCAGCAGTCAAACAGGGGGCGATTCACCCCTCCACTTT.

V and J are TRBV25-1 and TRBJ2-5; 10 positions agree with TRBD1. The CDR3 consists of 13 residues. Germline CDR1 reads MGHDK; CDR2 reads SYGVNS. J lost 4 bases, V lost 8 bases, and 4 bases had no gene match. CDR3 sequence reads: CASARQGAETQYF. CDR3 bases: TGTGCCAGCGCCCGACAGGGGGCAGAGACCCAGTACTTC.

The genes are TRBV7-9 and TRBJ2-7, with 7 bases aligning to TRBD1. V lost 3 bases to trimming and J lost 4 bases; unmatched junction nucleotides: 9. The CDR3 runs to 15 residues. Germline CDR1 is SEHNR and CDR2 is FQNEAQ (reference sequence). Here the CDR3 reads CASSFLQGNRYEQYF. The CDR3 bases are TGTGCCAGCAGCTTTTTACAGGGGAATCGATACGAGCAGTACTTC.

V and J are TRBV10-3 and TRBJ1-6; 8 positions agree with TRBD1. V lost 2 bases to trimming and J lost 7 bases; unmatched junction nucleotides: 4. The CDR3 length is 15 residues. Germline lookup yields CDR1 ENHRY and CDR2 SYGVKD. The CDR3 spells CAISEKGTGNSPLHF. For the CDR3, the DNA is TGTGCCATCAGTGAGAAGGGGACAGGCAATTCACCCCTCCACTTT.

The chain recombines TRBV6-4 with TRBJ1-6; the D is unclear. V was clipped by 6 bases and J by 7 bases, with 28 bases between them. The CDR3 length is 19 residues. Germline CDR1 is MRHNA and CDR2 is SNTAGT. Here the CDR3 DNA reads TGTGCCAGCAGGGCCAGGAAGGTCGGCGGGGATCTGCGCAATTCACCCCTCCACTTT. This codes for CASRARKVGGDLRNSPLHF.

The chain links TRBV7-3 to TRBJ2-3; TRBD2 agrees at 11 bases. The CDR3 length is 15 residues. CDR1 and CDR2 from the germline V gene are SGHTA and FQGTGA. Germline trimming cut 5 bases from V and 6 bases from J; bases unmatched to any gene: 7. The chain's CDR3 is CASSETSGGPDTQYF. CDR3 sequence (DNA): TGTGCCAGCAGCGAAACTAGCGGGGGCCCGGATACGCAGTATTTT.

This chain links TRBV28 with TRBJ1-2, with D hard to call. Germline values: CDR1 MDHEN, CDR2 SYDVKM. The CDR3 is made up of 12 amino acids. V lost 5 bases and J 11 bases, leaving 15 bases between the germline ends. Here the CDR3 DNA reads TGTGCCAGCAGTACCCGTACGCCACATTACACCTTC. Translated: CASSTRTPHYTF.

This sequence joins TRBV7-2 and TRBJ2-7; the match to TRBD2 covers 11 bases. The CDR3 spans 14 residues. Germline trimming cut 3 bases from V and 2 bases from J; bases unmatched to any gene: 0. The germline CDR1 and CDR2 sequences are SGHTA and FQGNSA. The CDR3 bases are TGTGCCAGCAGCTTTAGCGGGGGGGCCTACGAGCAGTACTTC. Protein: CASSFSGGAYEQYF.

The chain is built from TRBV14 and TRBJ2-1; 13 bases line up with TRBD2. V was clipped by 5 bases and J by 9 bases; unmatched bases: 7. Germline V gives CDR1 SGHDN, CDR2 FVKESK. There are 15 residues in the CDR3. The CDR3 protein is CASSAPGLAGSEQFF. As DNA, the CDR3 is TGTGCCAGCAGCGCGCCGGGACTAGCGGGGAGTGAGCAGTTCTTC.

The J gene is TRBJ2-7, the V gene TRBV7-9, with D perhaps TRBD2 (5 bases). The CDR3 has 13 amino acids. V lost 4 bases and J 7 bases, leaving 14 bases between the germline ends. Germline V CDR1 and CDR2: SEHNR, FQNEAQ (reference sequence). CDR3 nucleotides: TGTGCCAGCAGCTCGCCCCCCGGGAAGGAGCAGTACTTC. Translating gives CASSSPPGKEQYF.

The chain recombines TRBV5-1 with TRBJ1-3; D is unclear. Per the germline V gene, CDR1 is SGHRS and CDR2 is YFSETQ. CDR3 length equals 13 residues. V lost 0 bases and J lost 7, with 8 bases in between. CDR3 protein: CASSLVDMNTIYF. DNA of the CDR3: TGCGCCAGCAGCTTGGTAGATATGAACACCATATATTTT.

This clone was recorded a few times. The chain carries TRBV25-1 and TRBJ1-5; tentatively, D is TRBD1 (5 bases). V lost 3 bases and J 4 bases, leaving 13 bases between the germline ends. The CDR3 totals 15 residues. Germline CDR1 is MGHDK and CDR2 is SYGVNS. CDR3 residues: CASSDQGPGNQPQHF. The DNA for the CDR3 is TGTGCCAGCAGTGACCAGGGCCCTGGGAATCAGCCCCAGCATTTT.

The chain carries TRBV2 and TRBJ2-2; tentatively, D is TRBD1 (6 bases). V lost 2 bases and J 6 bases, leaving 10 bases between the germline ends. Per the germline V gene, CDR1 is SNHLY and CDR2 is FYNNEI. CDR3 length equals 14 residues. In DNA form, the CDR3 reads TGTGCCAGCAGTGAAACTGGGACACCCGGGGAGCTGTTTTTT. Protein: CASSETGTPGELFF.

This sequence joins TRBV27 and TRBJ1-2; no clear D gene. CDR1 is MNHEY, CDR2 SMNVEV, per germline (reference sequence). Between the trimmed V and J ends, which lost 3 bases and 4 bases, there was a span of 12 bases. The CDR3 sequence is 14 residues long. CDR3 region: CASSLSPTVYGYTF. CDR3 in DNA: TGTGCCAGCAGTTTGAGCCCTACCGTCTATGGCTACACCTTC.